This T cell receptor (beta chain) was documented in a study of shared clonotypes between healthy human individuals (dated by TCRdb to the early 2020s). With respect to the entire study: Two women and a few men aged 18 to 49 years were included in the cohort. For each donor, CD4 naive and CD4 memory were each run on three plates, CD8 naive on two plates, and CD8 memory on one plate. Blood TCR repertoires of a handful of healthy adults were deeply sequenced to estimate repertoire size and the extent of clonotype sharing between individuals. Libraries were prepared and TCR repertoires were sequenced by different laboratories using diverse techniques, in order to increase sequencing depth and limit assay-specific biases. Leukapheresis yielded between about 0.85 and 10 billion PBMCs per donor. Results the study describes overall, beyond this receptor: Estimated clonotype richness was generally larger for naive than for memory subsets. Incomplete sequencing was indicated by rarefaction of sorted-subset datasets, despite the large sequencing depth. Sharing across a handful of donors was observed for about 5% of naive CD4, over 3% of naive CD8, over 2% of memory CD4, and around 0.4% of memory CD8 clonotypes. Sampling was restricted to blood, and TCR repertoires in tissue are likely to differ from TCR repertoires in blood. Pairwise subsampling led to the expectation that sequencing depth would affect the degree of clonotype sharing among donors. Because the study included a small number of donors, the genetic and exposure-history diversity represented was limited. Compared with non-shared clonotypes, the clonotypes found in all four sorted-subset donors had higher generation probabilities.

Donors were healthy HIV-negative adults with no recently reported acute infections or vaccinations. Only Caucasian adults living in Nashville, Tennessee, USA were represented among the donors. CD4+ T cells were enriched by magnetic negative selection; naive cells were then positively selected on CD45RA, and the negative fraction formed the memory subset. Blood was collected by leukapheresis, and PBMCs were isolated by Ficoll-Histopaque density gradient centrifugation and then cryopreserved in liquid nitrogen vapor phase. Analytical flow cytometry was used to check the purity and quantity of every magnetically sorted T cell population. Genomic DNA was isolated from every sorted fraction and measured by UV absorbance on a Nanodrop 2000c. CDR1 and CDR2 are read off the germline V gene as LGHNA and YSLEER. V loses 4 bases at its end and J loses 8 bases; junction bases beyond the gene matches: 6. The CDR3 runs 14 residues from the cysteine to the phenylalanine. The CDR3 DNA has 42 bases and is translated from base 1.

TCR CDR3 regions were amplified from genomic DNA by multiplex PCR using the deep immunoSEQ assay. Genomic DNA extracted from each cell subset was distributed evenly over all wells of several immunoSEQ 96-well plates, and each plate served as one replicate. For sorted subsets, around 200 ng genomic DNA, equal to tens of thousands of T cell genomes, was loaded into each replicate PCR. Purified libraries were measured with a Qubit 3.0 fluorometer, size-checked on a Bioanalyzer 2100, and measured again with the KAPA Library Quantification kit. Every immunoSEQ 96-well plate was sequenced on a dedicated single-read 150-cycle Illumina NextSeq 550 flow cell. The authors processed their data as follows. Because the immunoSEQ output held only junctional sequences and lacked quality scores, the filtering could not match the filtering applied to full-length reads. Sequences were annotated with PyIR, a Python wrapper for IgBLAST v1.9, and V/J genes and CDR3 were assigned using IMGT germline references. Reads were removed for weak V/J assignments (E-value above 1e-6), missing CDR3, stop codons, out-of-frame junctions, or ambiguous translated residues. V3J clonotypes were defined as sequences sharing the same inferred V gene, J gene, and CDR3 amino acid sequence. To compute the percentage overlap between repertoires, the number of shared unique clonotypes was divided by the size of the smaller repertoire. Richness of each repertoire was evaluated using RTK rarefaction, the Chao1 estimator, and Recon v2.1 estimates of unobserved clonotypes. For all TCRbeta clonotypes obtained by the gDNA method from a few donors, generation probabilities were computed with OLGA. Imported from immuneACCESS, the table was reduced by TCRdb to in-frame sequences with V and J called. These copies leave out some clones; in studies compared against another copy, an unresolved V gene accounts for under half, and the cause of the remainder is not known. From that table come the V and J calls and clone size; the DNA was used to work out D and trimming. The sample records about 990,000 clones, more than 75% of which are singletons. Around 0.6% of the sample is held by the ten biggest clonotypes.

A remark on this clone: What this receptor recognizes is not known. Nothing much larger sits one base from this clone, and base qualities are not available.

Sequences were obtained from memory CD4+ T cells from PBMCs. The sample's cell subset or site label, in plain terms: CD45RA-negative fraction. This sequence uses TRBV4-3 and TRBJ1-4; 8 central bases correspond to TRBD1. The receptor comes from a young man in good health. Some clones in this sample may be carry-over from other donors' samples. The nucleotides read TGCGCCAGCAGCCGGGGACAGGCAACCGAAAAACTGTTTTTT. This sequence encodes CASSRGQATEKLFF.